The present TCR beta chain was sequenced within a study of T cell repertoires in cytomegalovirus infection. The study, taken as a whole, reports: CMV carriers with the relevant HLA were identified by cumulative public TCR beta family frequency.

Comment on this clonotype: Its antigen is currently unknown.

CDR1 and CDR2 (germline): SEHNR, FQNEAQ (reference sequence). V lost 5 bases, J lost 2 bases, and 9 bases stayed unmatched. This CDR3 region has 16 residues. MiXCR, applied by TCRdb to the reads, yields one record per CDR3 protein. The sample gives roughly 920,000 distinct CDR3 sequences, 31% of which show up once; around an eighth is in the top ten. The chain employs TRBV7-9 and TRBJ1-5; 7 nucleotides agree with TRBD1. Here the sequenced sample was cultured CD8+ T cells from PBMCs, taken from culture after CMV antigen stimulation. This TCR was recovered from a human donor in good health (CMV status not recorded). Some clones in this sample may be carry-over from other donors' samples. CDR3 sequence: CASSKSGTVGNQPQHF. CDR3 nucleotide sequence: TGTGCCAGCAGCAAATCCGGGACAGTAGGCAATCAGCCCCAGCATTTT.